The 32 T cell receptor beta chains given below trace back to one sample, sequenced in a study of blood T cell repertoires in COVID-19. Libraries were prepared by immunoSEQ multiplex PCR; TCRdb keeps only in-frame clonotypes and omits some of them. The data contain over 150,000 clones, about four fifths of them singletons. The sample was peripheral blood. The source is a man aged 18 to 30 with active or convalescent COVID-19.

The chain is built from TRBV19 and TRBJ1-2; 8 positions match TRBD1. Trimming at V came to 4 bases and at J to 7 bases, leaving 11 bases not matched to a gene. Germline values: CDR1 LNHDA, CDR2 SQIVND (reference sequence). The CDR3 consists of 15 residues. The CDR3 nucleotides read TGTGCCAGTAGTACCGCCCGGGACAGGTTCTCTGGCTACACCTTC. It specifies CASSTARDRFSGYTF. The full variable domain, in which reference TRBV19 and TRBJ1-2 provide the parts outside the CDR3, is DGGITQSPKYLFRKEGQNVTLSCEQNLNHDAMYWYRQDPGQGLRLIYYSQIVNDFQKGDIAEGYSVSREKKESFPLTVTSAQKNPTAFYLCASSTARDRFSGYTFGSGTRLTVV.

The genes are TRBV6-5 and TRBJ2-2; 10 positions match TRBD1. The CDR3 is 13 residues long. The germline gives CDR1 MNHEY, CDR2 SVGAGI. Trimming at V came to 11 bases and at J to 6 bases, leaving 6 bases not matched to a gene. The CDR3 protein is CAGGTGVAGELFF. The DNA for the CDR3 is TGTGCCGGTGGGACAGGGGTTGCCGGGGAGCTGTTTTTT.

The V gene is TRBV7-2, the J gene TRBJ1-5, with 7 bases identical to TRBD1. The junction had 9 bases not matched to a gene; V was cut back by 1 base and J by 6 bases. The germline gives CDR1 SGHTA, CDR2 FQGNSA. The CDR3 sequence is 16 residues long. CDR3 protein: CASSLEGRQGSQPQHF. CDR3 DNA: TGTGCCAGCAGCTTAGAGGGCAGACAGGGCAGTCAGCCCCAGCATTTT.

V and J are TRBV5-5 and TRBJ1-4; maybe TRBD1 (5 bases). Germline assignment: CDR1 SGHKS and CDR2 YYEKEE (reference sequence). Trimming removed 0 bases from V and 10 bases from J, with 19 bases in between. The CDR3 extends over 16 amino acids. The CDR3: CASSLATGIGQGKLFF. CDR3 bases: TGTGCCAGCAGCTTGGCAACAGGAATAGGTCAAGGAAAACTGTTTTTT.

This clone was recorded only once. This chain connects TRBV5-6 to TRBJ2-1; D gene uncertain. Trimming removed 2 bases from V and 4 bases from J, with 10 bases in between. Germline V CDR1 and CDR2: SGHDT, YYEEEE. This CDR3 spans 14 amino acids. The CDR3, as DNA: TGTGCCAGCAGCTTCCGGTTGGTGTACAATGAGCAGTTCTTC. Its translation: CASSFRLVYNEQFF.

The chain links TRBV19 to TRBJ1-2, with a possible D match to TRBD1 (5 bases). V was clipped by 0 bases and J by 4 bases, with 12 bases between them. This CDR3 contains 15 residues. Germline V lookup: CDR1 LNHDA, CDR2 SQIVND (reference sequence). For the CDR3, the DNA is TGTGCCAGTAGTATAGACAGGGTGATTGGCTATGGCTACACCTTC. Translated, it gives CASSIDRVIGYGYTF.

Of note for this clone: The sample holds other DNA sequences that translate to the same CDR3. The V gene is TRBV4-1, the J gene TRBJ1-5; tentatively, D is TRBD1 (6 bases). CDR1 and CDR2 from the germline V gene are MGHRA and YSYEKL. The ends were cut back, 3 bases at V and 0 bases at J, with 9 bases in the middle. This CDR3 spans 15 amino acids. CDR3 nucleotide sequence: TGCGCCAGCAGCCAGGGACATAATAGCAATCAGCCCCAGCATTTT. Encoded protein: CASSQGHNSNQPQHF.

This chain uses TRBV27 with TRBJ2-1; D might be TRBD2 (6 bases). V dropped 5 bases and J dropped 7 bases, with 21 bases sitting between them. CDR1 is MNHEY, CDR2 SMNVEV, per germline (reference sequence). CDR3 size: 16 residues. The DNA of the CDR3 is TGTGCCAGCAGTCCAAACTCGGGGGTATGGGGGAATGAGCAGTTCTTC. This translates into CASSPNSGVWGNEQFF.

The chain is built from TRBV25-1 and TRBJ2-1; 12 bases align to TRBD2. This CDR3 spans 13 amino acids. The V gene's germline CDR1 is MGHDK and CDR2 SYGVNS. The J segment lost 8 bases and the V segment lost 6 bases, leaving 2 bases of the junction unmatched. The CDR3 loop is CASSLAGGYEQFF. For the CDR3, the DNA is TGTGCCAGCAGCCTAGCGGGAGGGTATGAGCAGTTCTTC.

Only a few counts were recorded for this clone. For the CDR3, the DNA is TGTGCCAGCAGCAGACAGGGATTGCATAATTCACCCCTCCACTTT. It specifies CASSRQGLHNSPLHF. The chain carries TRBV2 and TRBJ1-6; 7 positions match TRBD1. Trimming at V came to 6 bases and at J to 5 bases, leaving 7 bases not matched to a gene. Germline CDR1 is SNHLY and CDR2 is FYNNEI. CDR3 length: 15 residues.

This rearrangement joins TRBV4-1 to TRBJ2-3, with TRBD2 as a possible D gene (6 bases). The germline V and J ends were trimmed by 1 base and 0 bases, with 8 bases remaining between them. This CDR3 comprises 15 residues. Germline V gene lookup returns CDR1 MGHRA and CDR2 YSYEKL. The CDR3 coding sequence is TGCGCCAGCAGCCAAGTCGCGGGGAGCACAGATACGCAGTATTTT. Its protein is CASSQVAGSTDTQYF.

The chain links TRBV3-1 (or the pseudogene TRBV3-2) to TRBJ2-5; D remains unclear. This CDR3 spans 12 amino acids. Per the germline V gene, CDR1 is LGHDT and CDR2 is YNNKEL (reference sequence). Deletions cut 3 bases from V and 2 bases from J, with 4 bases between. The CDR3 DNA sequence: TGTGCCAGCAGCCAGACTCAAGAGACCCAGTACTTC. This codes for CASSQTQETQYF.

The chain recombines TRBV19 with TRBJ1-5; tentative D call: TRBD1 (6 bases). There are 16 residues in the CDR3. Germline loops: CDR1 LNHDA, CDR2 SQIVND (reference sequence). V was clipped by 7 bases and J by 10 bases, with 26 bases between them. CDR3 DNA: TGTGCCAGTACCCAAGGGGGAGGGTTCGCCATCGGACCCCAGCATTTT. Amino acids: CASTQGGGFAIGPQHF.

The rearrangement links TRBV7-6 to TRBJ1-6, with 9 bases aligning to TRBD1. The V gene end was trimmed by 0 bases and the J gene end by 10 bases; junction bases not matched to a gene: 4. This CDR3 comprises 15 residues. Germline V gene data show CDR1 as SGHVS and CDR2 as FNYEAQ. Written as DNA, the CDR3 is TGTGCCAGCAGCTTAGCGCTTGGACAGGGGTCACCCCTCCACTTT. It encodes CASSLALGQGSPLHF.

The chain joins TRBV29-1 to TRBJ2-7, with 9 bases fitting TRBD1. The V gene's germline CDR1 is SQVTM and CDR2 ANQGSEA. The J segment lost 4 bases and the V segment lost 7 bases, leaving 8 bases of the junction unmatched. The CDR3 spans 13 residues. The CDR3 is CSAYRGQGYEQYF. Here the CDR3 DNA reads TGCAGCGCCTACCGAGGACAGGGGTACGAGCAGTACTTC.

This clone was seen only once. This chain links TRBV14 with TRBJ2-3; 10 nucleotides align to TRBD1. Trimming removed 4 bases from V and 6 bases from J; junction bases left unmatched: 7. Germline V gene data show CDR1 as SGHDN and CDR2 as FVKESK. The CDR3 loop spans 15 amino acids. The CDR3 loop is CASSLDRGQIDTQYF. The CDR3 DNA sequence: TGTGCCAGCAGCCTCGACAGGGGGCAGATCGATACGCAGTATTTT.

This rearrangement joins TRBV7-2 to TRBJ2-3, with D unresolved. Germline V gives CDR1 SGHTA, CDR2 FQGNSA. Trimming cost V 0 bases and J 5 bases, with 12 bases left between them. The CDR3 is 15 residues long. The CDR3 nucleotides are TGTGCCAGCAGCTTAGCGCTCCGCGGTCGAGATACGCAGTATTTT. Translated: CASSLALRGRDTQYF.

This clone is a singleton in its sample. The CDR3: CASRWVTGGTNEQFF. The CDR3 DNA reads as TGCGCCAGCAGGTGGGTGACAGGGGGCACGAATGAGCAGTTCTTC. The V and J genes are TRBV5-1 and TRBJ2-1; 10 bases map to TRBD1. The ends lost 5 bases at V and 7 bases at J; junction bases unmatched: 9. CDR1 and CDR2 from the germline V gene are SGHRS and YFSETQ. The CDR3 loop spans 15 amino acids.

CDR3 in DNA: TGTGCCAGCAGTTTATTTGGACATTCCTACGAGCAGTACTTC. As protein: CASSLFGHSYEQYF. V is TRBV27 and J is TRBJ2-7, with D perhaps matching TRBD1 (5 bases). CDR3 length equals 14 residues. Between the trimmed V and J ends, which lost 1 base and 1 base, there was a span of 8 bases. Germline CDR1 reads MNHEY; CDR2 reads SMNVEV (reference sequence).

The chain links TRBV3-1 (or the pseudogene TRBV3-2) to TRBJ2-1, with 9 bases that match TRBD2. V was clipped by 4 bases and J by 5 bases; unmatched bases: 6. Germline CDR1 and CDR2: LGHDT and YNNKEL (reference sequence). CDR3 length: 15 amino acids. The CDR3 protein is CASSPPWTSDNEQFF. DNA for the CDR3: TGTGCCAGCAGCCCCCCCTGGACTAGCGACAATGAGCAGTTCTTC.

The genes are TRBV5-1 and TRBJ1-3, with 7 bases fitting TRBD1. In germline, CDR1 is SGHRS, CDR2 YFSETQ. The CDR3 extends over 14 amino acids. J was trimmed by 4 bases and V by 4 bases; bases with no gene match: 5. The CDR3 here is CASSLTGSGNTIYF. The DNA of the CDR3 is TGCGCCAGCAGCCTGACAGGGTCAGGAAACACCATATATTTT.

This clone was seen a few times. The CDR3 DNA is TGTGCCAGCTTAAGGGGGAACCAAGAGACCCAGTACTTC. Amino acid sequence: CASLRGNQETQYF. This chain links TRBV2 with TRBJ2-5; weak D call: TRBD1 (6 bases). CDR1 is SNHLY and CDR2 is FYNNEI in the germline V gene. V was trimmed by 8 bases and J by 0 bases, leaving 10 bases between them. CDR3 length: 13 amino acids.

The chain couples TRBV7-6 to TRBJ1-5; 8 nucleotides align to TRBD1. With V trimmed by 5 bases and J by 7 bases, 16 bases remained unmatched. This CDR3 is 17 amino acids long. CDR1 is SGHVS and CDR2 is FNYEAQ in the germline V gene. CDR3 in amino acids: CASSQFSGTGWKQPQHF. DNA of the CDR3: TGTGCCAGCAGCCAATTCTCCGGGACAGGATGGAAGCAGCCCCAGCATTTT.

The chain carries TRBV6-5 and TRBJ1-5; the D is unclear. V was trimmed by 0 bases and J by 5 bases, leaving 5 bases between them. Germline V gene sequence: CDR1 MNHEY, CDR2 SVGAGI. The CDR3 spans 13 residues. The CDR3 is CASSYSADQPQHF. DNA of the CDR3: TGTGCCAGCAGTTACTCGGCCGATCAGCCCCAGCATTTT.

This clone was picked up one time. As DNA, the CDR3 is TGTGCCAGCAGTGATTACAGAACCTACGAGCAGTACTTC. Its protein is CASSDYRTYEQYF. The chain is built from TRBV2 and TRBJ2-7; no definite D call. Germline V CDR1 and CDR2: SNHLY, FYNNEI. The CDR3 loop spans 13 amino acids. V was clipped by 3 bases and J by 2 bases, with 8 bases between them.

This clone was observed a single time. The CDR3 DNA reads TGTGCCAGCAGTGGCCGGACAGTTTACCGAAAACTTCCAGACCCCCTAGCTAACTATGGCTACACCTTC. This encodes CASSGRTVYRKLPDPLANYGYTF. This chain joins TRBV6-9 and TRBJ1-2, with D maybe TRBD1 (6 bases). V was cut by 5 bases and J by 0 bases, with 37 bases left in between. CDR1 is MNHGY, CDR2 SVAAGI, per germline. The length of the CDR3 is 23 residues.

V is TRBV9 and J is TRBJ1-2; 10 bases are a match to TRBD1. CDR3 size: 16 residues. V lost 0 bases to trimming and J lost 7 bases; unmatched junction nucleotides: 9. Looked up from germline, CDR1 is SGDLS and CDR2 is YYNGEE. Here the CDR3 DNA reads TGTGCCAGCAGCGTAGACGGGACAGGGGCCTCGGGTGGCTACACCTTC. It yields the protein CASSVDGTGASGGYTF.

CDR3 DNA sequence: TGTGCCAGCAGTCCTAGTCGGACAGGGGCAGGTGAAGCTTTCTTT. Its translation is CASSPSRTGAGEAFF. J is TRBJ1-1 and V is TRBV2; 9 bases are a match to TRBD1. Germline V gene data show CDR1 as SNHLY and CDR2 as FYNNEI. The CDR3 is 15 residues long. With 5 bases clipped from V and 7 bases from J, the junction kept 11 bases outside the gene matches.

The chain recombines TRBV19 with TRBJ1-4, with D perhaps matching TRBD1 (5 bases). Trimming removed 7 bases at V and 15 bases at J, with 24 bases between. Germline V gene data show CDR1 as LNHDA and CDR2 as SQIVND (reference sequence). The CDR3 covers 14 residues. The CDR3 nucleotides are TGTGCCAGTAATCCCCAGGGCCGACGGAGTTTCTTGTTTTTT. This encodes CASNPQGRRSFLFF.

The J gene is TRBJ2-1, the V gene TRBV11-3; TRBD2 aligns across 8 bases. Trimming cost V 5 bases and J 2 bases; bases outside gene matches: 5. The CDR3 is made up of 15 amino acids. The germline V gene has CDR1 SGHNT and CDR2 YENEEA. The CDR3 loop reads CASSHSGTPYNEQFF. The CDR3 DNA follows: TGTGCCAGCAGCCATAGCGGGACCCCCTACAATGAGCAGTTCTTC.

The table lists this clone with a count of one. J is TRBJ2-2 and V is TRBV19; no clear D gene. Germline CDR1 LNHDA, CDR2 SQIVND (reference sequence). The CDR3 totals 15 residues. V was clipped by 3 bases and J by 4 bases, with 12 bases between them. Here the CDR3 DNA reads TGTGCCAGTAGTATGGTTCAGGTACTCACCGGGGAGCTGTTTTTT. Translation: CASSMVQVLTGELFF.

With regard to this clone: Compared with germline, one end of the junction differs, possibly owing to a read error. V gene TRBV7-3 combines with J gene TRBJ2-1; TRBD2 matches at 7 bases. The CDR3 extends over 14 amino acids. Looked up from germline, CDR1 is SGHTA and CDR2 is FQGTGA. The CDR3 DNA follows: TGTGCCAGCAGCCTAACGGGGGGATACAATGAGCAGTTCTTC. It codes for CASSLTGGYNEQFF.